This T cell receptor (beta chain) originates from a study of CD8+ T cells in alopecia areata. Study information: At a dose of 5 to 10 mg twice daily, oral tofacitinib was given to treated patients. Scalp area affected, as a percentage, set the severity score of treated patients. General observations from the study: Scalp data also include sequences from resident alphabeta T cells of normal skin. Because of a solitary nonresponder, the connection of baseline CD8+ expansion to response stays uncertain.

Treatment denoted: oral pan-JAK inhibitor, 5-10 mg twice daily. Losses at the gene ends were 0 bases for V and 7 bases for J; bases not matched to a gene: 6. This CDR3 is built from 15 residues. Germline CDR1 SGHTA, CDR2 FQGNSA. Following extraction, RNA underwent reverse transcription to cDNA, which served as the sequencing template. Here immunoSEQ multiplex PCR was the method, and the copy in TCRdb shows in-frame clones only, minus some. The sample shows more than 95,000 clones, 61% of them seen only once. Comments on this clone: What it binds is not known.

The sequence was obtained from a human donor with alopecia areata. The chain recombines TRBV7-2 with TRBJ2-5, with 9 positions matching TRBD2. The sequencing used CD4+ T cells sorted from blood, collected at week 4, from a patient treated with tofacitinib. The CDR3 protein is CASSLASGSVGTQYF. In DNA, the CDR3 is TGTGCCAGCAGCTTAGCTAGCGGGAGCGTTGGGACCCAGTACTTC.